This T cell receptor beta chain stems from a study of cytomegalovirus exposure and HLA in healthy donors. General study results and limits: Later analysis demonstrated an association between a missense DCLRE1C variant and TCR beta V- and J-gene trimming.

Amplification used 60 Vbeta primers and 13 Jbeta primers. The table came from immunoSEQ multiplex PCR; TCRdb's copy has only in-frame clones and leaves some out. The table lists over 50,000 clones, around 79% of them singletons. Points on this clone: Its cognate antigen is unknown.

The sample consisted of PBMCs. The source is a female donor in good health and CMV-seronegative.

The CDR3: CASSSSTPPETQYF. DNA for the CDR3: TGTGCCAGCTCATCGTCCACACCTCCAGAGACCCAGTACTTC. The V call is TRBV18, the J call TRBJ2-5; D not resolved. The CDR3 covers 14 residues. Trimming removed 5 bases at V and 4 bases at J, with 14 bases between. Looked up from germline, CDR1 is KGHSH and CDR2 is LQKENI.